This TCR beta chain is drawn from a study of cytomegalovirus exposure and HLA in healthy donors. Amplification used 60 Vbeta primers and 13 Jbeta primers. Sequenced by immunoSEQ multiplex PCR; TCRdb stores in-frame clones only, minus some. This sample has fewer than 250,000 clones, with around 79% found just once. General study points: On later analysis, the bulk of CMV-associated TCR beta chains appeared to be HLA-restricted. Follow-up analysis later connected one missense variant in DCLRE1C with trimming of TCR beta V- and J-genes. Rarity characterized most TCR sequences, yet some public TCRs appeared in many donors.

Though nominally healthy at sampling, donors likely had unrecorded immune exposures. The germline gives CDR1 SGHDT, CDR2 YYEEEE. The germline V and J ends were trimmed by 0 bases and 11 bases, with 16 bases remaining between them. The CDR3 spans 14 residues. A note on this clone: Its antigen is not known.

V and J are TRBV5-6 and TRBJ2-3; D is possibly TRBD1 (6 bases). The sequencing sample was made of PBMCs. The clonotype was recovered from a girl aged 2-10 years in good health and CMV-seronegative. CDR3 residues: CASSLGLTGSGQYF. CDR3 DNA sequence: TGTGCCAGCAGCTTGGGACTTACAGGGTCCGGGCAGTATTTT.